A single sample gave rise to the 32 T cell receptor beta chains below, sequenced in a study of T cells in Graves' hyperthyroidism and ophthalmopathy (dated by TCRdb to the late 2010s). Preparation of the library involved multiplex PCR. Sequencing instrument: Illumina HiSeq 2000. The TCR beta CDR3 regions were amplified from the RNA transcripts. The TCR CDR3 was subjected to a first round of RT-PCR using the HTBI primer set and the Qiagen OneStep RT-PCR kit. TCRdb took the public reads, trimmed them with fastp at Q25, ran MiXCR for clone calling and kept in-frame beta chains. Duplicate CDR3 protein sequences are folded into a single record with the most common DNA and genes. The sample profile shows around 100,000 distinct CDR3 sequences; around 50% of them were found once. Roughly 24% of the sample is taken by the ten largest. Sequenced sample: blood. These receptors originate from a man in his forties or fifties with Graves' hyperthyroidism.

On this clonotype: A single base separates this from a much larger clone, so it may be a read error. This chain uses TRBV6-1 with TRBJ1-4, with D unresolved. The germline V gene has CDR1 MNHNS and CDR2 SASEGT. The CDR3 length is 13 residues. V shed 2 bases and J shed 7 bases, with 8 bases lying between them. The CDR3 is CASSERPREKLFF. The CDR3 bases are TGTGCCAGCAGTGAAAGGCCCCGTGAAAAACTGTTTTTT.

There are many counts of this clonotype. The rearrangement joins TRBV5-5 to TRBJ1-6; D uncertain. Germline values: CDR1 SGHKS, CDR2 YYEKEE (reference sequence). V was clipped by 0 bases and J by 8 bases, with 9 bases between them. CDR3 length equals 14 residues. CDR3 amino acids: CASSLGLGDSPLHF. The CDR3 DNA is TGTGCCAGCAGCTTGGGGCTCGGTGATTCACCCCTCCACTTT.

The V gene is TRBV2, the J gene TRBJ1-2; no firm D call. Looked up from germline, CDR1 is SNHLY and CDR2 is FYNNEI. CDR3 length equals 10 residues. The V and J ends lost 6 bases and 7 bases respectively, with 6 bases between them. CDR3 sequence (DNA): TGTGCCAGCAGGGCGGGTGGCTACACCTTC. It codes for CASRAGGYTF.

In this sample, this clonotype turned up many times. This rearrangement joins TRBV7-9 to TRBJ2-1; D perhaps matches TRBD1 (6 bases). Per germline, CDR1 SEHNR and CDR2 FQNEAQ (reference sequence). V shed 1 base and J shed 8 bases, with 15 bases lying between them. The CDR3 consists of 15 residues. CDR3: CASSLVVSGGDEQFF. As DNA, the CDR3 is TGTGCCAGCAGCTTAGTCGTTTCTGGGGGCGATGAGCAGTTCTTC.

The sample holds many counts of this clonotype. For the CDR3, the DNA is TGCAGTGCTAGAGCCGGGACAGGCCTGGGCTACGAGCAGTACTTC. Amino acids: CSARAGTGLGYEQYF. The chain joins TRBV20-1 to TRBJ2-7, with 8 bases lining up with TRBD1. V lost 1 base to trimming and J lost 3 bases; unmatched junction nucleotides: 8. The CDR3 runs 15 residues. CDR1 and CDR2 (germline): DFQATT, SNEGSKA (reference sequence).

The rearrangement joins TRBV2 to TRBJ1-2; D remains unclear. The ends were cut back, 8 bases at V and 6 bases at J, with 19 bases in the middle. Germline V gives CDR1 SNHLY, CDR2 FYNNEI. The CDR3 runs 14 residues. The CDR3 nucleotides read TGTGCCAGCGCCGTTGCTTGGCAGAGCAATGGCTACACCTTC. Translating it yields CASAVAWQSNGYTF.

Worth noting for this clonotype: Just one base apart from a much larger clone, this may be a read error. V usage is TRBV11-2 and J usage is TRBJ2-2, with D possibly TRBD1 on 6 matching bases. Germline assignment: CDR1 SGHAT and CDR2 FQNNGV. The CDR3 contains 16 residues. The ends were cut back, 1 base at V and 1 base at J, with 10 bases in the middle. CDR3 DNA: TGTGCCAGCAGCTTAGTGGGGGCCCTGAACACCGGGGAGCTGTTTTTT. Amino acids: CASSLVGALNTGELFF.

For this clonotype: This may be a read error: a much more frequent sequence differs by one nucleotide. This chain uses TRBV10-3 with TRBJ2-1; 9 positions match TRBD2. The CDR3 length is 14 residues. Germline V gene data show CDR1 as ENHRY and CDR2 as SYGVKD. The V and J ends lost 6 bases and 8 bases, in that order; junction bases with no gene match: 8. In DNA form, the CDR3 reads TGTGCCATCAGACGACTAGCGGTGGTGGATGAGCAGTTCTTC. Protein product: CAIRRLAVVDEQFF.

The chain couples TRBV2 to TRBJ1-5; D is possibly TRBD1 (6 bases). Deletions cut 4 bases from V and 4 bases from J, with 11 bases between. The CDR3 is made up of 14 amino acids. Germline CDR1 is SNHLY and CDR2 is FYNNEI. CDR3 bases: TGTGCCAGCAGTGGGAGACAGGCTAATCAGCCCCAGCATTTT. Translation: CASSGRQANQPQHF.

This clonotype has at least ten counts. The gene calls are TRBV7-2 and TRBJ2-5; D might be TRBD2 (6 bases). V was clipped by 3 bases and J by 5 bases, with 13 bases between them. Germline CDR1 is SGHTA and CDR2 is FQGNSA. The CDR3 length is 14 residues. The CDR3 region has the DNA TGTGCCAGCAGCTTTGGGGGGTTGGGGGAGACCCAGTACTTC. Translation: CASSFGGLGETQYF.

The chain combines TRBV2 with TRBJ1-5; D remains unclear. Germline CDR1 reads SNHLY; CDR2 reads FYNNEI. The CDR3 consists of 13 residues. V gave up 6 bases and J gave up 6 bases, with 12 bases separating them. CDR3 DNA: TGTGCCAGCAGGAACGGGAACGTTCAGCCCCAGCATTTT. Amino acid sequence: CASRNGNVQPQHF. The full variable domain, rest sourced from reference TRBV2 and TRBJ1-5, is EPEVTQTPSHQVTQMGQEVILRCVPISNHLYFYWYRQILGQKVEFLVSFYNNEISEKSEIFDDQFSVERPDGSNFTLKIRSTKLEDSAMYFCASRNGNVQPQHFGDGTRLSIL.

The chain employs TRBV29-1 and TRBJ2-3; 9 nucleotides agree with TRBD1. The CDR3 totals 14 residues. CDR1 is SQVTM and CDR2 is ANQGSEA in the germline V gene. V gave up 6 bases and J gave up 0 bases; unmatched junction bases: 4. The CDR3 sequence is CSVWTGESTDTQYF. CDR3 bases: TGCAGCGTCTGGACAGGGGAGAGCACAGATACGCAGTATTTT.

CDR3 in amino acids: CASSEAQETQYF. For the CDR3, the DNA is TGTGCCAGCAGTGAAGCGCAAGAGACCCAGTACTTC. The chain couples TRBV2 to TRBJ2-5; D is undetermined. From germline, CDR1 is SNHLY and CDR2 FYNNEI. This CDR3 is built from 12 residues. V was cut by 0 bases and J by 2 bases, with 1 base left in between.

The rearrangement joins TRBV6-6 to TRBJ2-2, with 13 bases aligning to TRBD2. The CDR3 extends over 16 amino acids. The junction had 5 bases not matched to a gene; V was cut back by 4 bases and J by 6 bases. Germline V lookup: CDR1 MNHNY, CDR2 SVGAGI (reference sequence). CDR3 in amino acids: CASSLGLAGEAGELFF. As DNA, the CDR3 is TGTGCCAGCAGTTTAGGACTAGCGGGGGAGGCCGGGGAGCTGTTTTTT.

This clonotype was found many times. This chain uses TRBV10-2 with TRBJ1-4, with D possibly TRBD1 on 6 matching bases. From germline, CDR1 is WSHSY and CDR2 SAAADI. This CDR3 spans 13 amino acids. Deletions cut 7 bases from V and 4 bases from J, with 10 bases between. The CDR3 sequence: CASTGHLNEKLFF. The CDR3 nucleotides are TGCGCCAGCACGGGACACCTTAATGAAAAACTGTTTTTT.

The chain links TRBV16 to TRBJ1-5, with no clear D. Germline V gives CDR1 KGHSY, CDR2 FQNENV. With 10 bases removed from V and 3 bases from J, the gap between germline ends came to 10 bases. The CDR3 has 12 amino acids. Written as DNA, the CDR3 is TGTGCCAACGTCAACAACAATCAGCCCCAGCATTTT. Translated: CANVNNNQPQHF.

The sample holds one count of this clonotype. This chain uses TRBV2 with TRBJ1-1; D gene uncertain. The V end lost 7 bases, the J end lost 5 bases, and 14 bases lay between the germline ends. The CDR3 has 13 amino acids. The germline V gene has CDR1 SNHLY and CDR2 FYNNEI. The CDR3 nucleotides read TGTGCCAGCAACCTAGCGGGGAGTACTGAAGCTTTCTTT. It translates to CASNLAGSTEAFF.

Worth noting for this clonotype: A read error is possible here, since a much larger clone lies one base away. The chain couples TRBV28 to TRBJ2-7; a possible D gene is TRBD1 (5 bases). Germline V CDR1 and CDR2: MDHEN, SYDVKM. This CDR3 comprises 12 residues. Trimming removed 6 bases at V and 6 bases at J, with 12 bases between. Written as DNA, the CDR3 is TGTGCCAGCAGGTTACAGGAGACCGAGCAGTACTTC. This codes for CASRLQETEQYF.

V usage is TRBV9 and J usage is TRBJ1-1, with 7 bases lining up with TRBD1. Germline CDR1 SGDLS, CDR2 YYNGEE. The CDR3 sequence is 16 residues long. The ends lost 4 bases at V and 0 bases at J; junction bases unmatched: 9. In DNA, the CDR3 is TGTGCCAGCAGCAGAGGGGACGACAGGGTGAACACTGAAGCTTTCTTT. Translated: CASSRGDDRVNTEAFF.

V usage is TRBV7-2 and J usage is TRBJ1-4; tentative D call: TRBD1 (5 bases). Per germline, CDR1 SGHTA and CDR2 FQGNSA. Trimming cost V 1 base and J 7 bases, with 13 bases left between them. This CDR3 has 15 residues. CDR3 region: CASSLDRGEGEKLFF. CDR3 DNA sequence: TGTGCCAGCAGCTTAGATCGAGGGGAGGGTGAAAAACTGTTTTTT.

This clonotype has ten or more counts. The chain employs TRBV6-5 and TRBJ2-5; TRBD1 might be the D (5 bases). Germline V gene sequence: CDR1 MNHEY, CDR2 SVGAGI. V was shortened by 0 bases and J by 4 bases, with 9 bases between the two germline ends. The CDR3 has 14 residues. CDR3 residues: CASSYSNQGETQYF. CDR3 coding DNA: TGTGCCAGCAGTTACTCGAACCAGGGAGAGACCCAGTACTTC.

A note on this clonotype: A much bigger clone sits one base away, suggesting this may be a read error. The chain uses TRBV5-5 and TRBJ2-2; 9 positions match TRBD2. Germline CDR1 and CDR2: SGHKS and YYEKEE (reference sequence). The CDR3 covers 14 residues. V was clipped by 2 bases and J by 7 bases; unmatched bases: 3. This CDR3 is CASSFSGGRGELFF. The CDR3 nucleotides are TGTGCCAGCAGCTTTAGCGGGGGCCGCGGGGAGCTGTTTTTT. The full variable domain, rest sourced from reference TRBV5-5 and TRBJ2-2, is DAGVTQSPTHLIKTRGQQVTLRCSPISGHKSVSWYQQVLGQGPQFIFQYYEKEERGRGNFPDRFSARQFPNYSSELNVNALLLGDSALYLCASSFSGGRGELFFGEGSRLTVL.

The chain uses TRBV15 and TRBJ1-5; 9 bases map to TRBD1. This CDR3 is 15 amino acids long. V lost 0 bases, J lost 5 bases, and 2 bases stayed unmatched. From germline, CDR1 is LNHNV and CDR2 YYDKDF (reference sequence). CDR3 protein: CATSRDRTGDQPQHF. In DNA form, the CDR3 reads TGTGCCACCAGCAGAGATCGGACAGGGGATCAGCCCCAGCATTTT.

This clonotype has at least ten counts. V usage is TRBV19 and J usage is TRBJ2-7; 8 bases are a match to TRBD2. Germline CDR1 LNHDA, CDR2 SQIVND (reference sequence). Unmatched junction bases numbered 6, after V lost 5 bases and J lost 6 bases. This CDR3 is built from 13 residues. CDR3 DNA: TGTGCCAGTAGTCCTAGCGGGTTCTCCGAGCAGTACTTC. Translating gives CASSPSGFSEQYF.

In its sample, this clonotype was seen a few times. The genes are TRBV28 and TRBJ2-7; TRBD1 agrees at 7 bases. This CDR3 has 15 amino acids. V shed 4 bases, J shed 3 bases, and the junction held 9 bases outside the gene matches. Germline values: CDR1 MDHEN, CDR2 SYDVKM. CDR3 residues: CASSSQGKRLYEQYF. The CDR3 DNA sequence: TGTGCCAGCAGTTCACAGGGGAAGCGGCTCTACGAGCAGTACTTC.

Ten or more counts support this clonotype. The chain links TRBV19 to TRBJ2-6; D gene unclear. The CDR3 contains 15 residues. Germline V gene data show CDR1 as LNHDA and CDR2 as SQIVND (reference sequence). Trimming shortened V by 7 bases and J by 4 bases, and 14 bases separated the two germline ends. The CDR3 nucleotides read TGTGCCAGTACCCCTTCCCGGGCGGGGGCCAACGTCCTGACTTTC. Its translation is CASTPSRAGANVLTF. Combining the CDR3 with reference TRBV19 and TRBJ2-6 gives the whole variable domain DGGITQSPKYLFRKEGQNVTLSCEQNLNHDAMYWYRQDPGQGLRLIYYSQIVNDFQKGDIAEGYSVSREKKESFPLTVTSAQKNPTAFYLCASTPSRAGANVLTFGAGSRLTVL.

CDR3 sequence reads: CASQGGGGQDGYTF. The CDR3 nucleotides are TGTGCCAGTCAAGGCGGGGGGGGGCAGGATGGCTACACCTTC. The rearrangement links TRBV19 to TRBJ1-2; D might be TRBD1 (6 bases). Trimming removed 8 bases from V and 6 bases from J, with 19 bases in between. Germline V gene lookup returns CDR1 LNHDA and CDR2 SQIVND (reference sequence). CDR3 length: 14 residues. Combining the CDR3 with reference TRBV19 and TRBJ1-2 gives the whole variable domain DGGITQSPKYLFRKEGQNVTLSCEQNLNHDAMYWYRQDPGQGLRLIYYSQIVNDFQKGDIAEGYSVSREKKESFPLTVTSAQKNPTAFYLCASQGGGGQDGYTFGSGTRLTVV.

In this sample, this clonotype turned up many times. The rearrangement joins TRBV9 to TRBJ1-1; possible D gene TRBD1, 6 bases. The CDR3 loop spans 14 amino acids. V was cut by 0 bases and J by 3 bases, with 9 bases left in between. Germline CDR1 SGDLS, CDR2 YYNGEE. In DNA form, the CDR3 reads TGTGCCAGCAGCGTAGCTGCAGGGGACACTGAAGCTTTCTTT. Protein: CASSVAAGDTEAFF.

V usage is TRBV20-1 and J usage is TRBJ2-7; D is unclear. The CDR3 is made up of 12 amino acids. Trimming took 1 base from V and 0 from J, leaving 4 bases between them. Germline CDR1 DFQATT, CDR2 SNEGSKA (reference sequence). The CDR3 DNA follows: TGCAGTGCTAGAGCGGGCTCCTACGAGCAGTACGTC. This translates into CSARAGSYEQYV.

Worth noting for this clonotype: A junction boundary mismatches the germline segment, possibly from a read error. The chain recombines TRBV4-3 with TRBJ2-1; perhaps TRBD1 as D (6 bases). This CDR3 has 15 residues. CDR1 and CDR2 from the germline V gene are LGHNA and YSLEER. This CDR3 reads CASSLGGVYYNERFF. CDR3 in DNA: TGCGCCAGCAGTCTAGGGGGAGTTTATTACAATGAGCGGTTCTTC.

This clonotype was observed many times. The chain combines TRBV7-3 with TRBJ2-7; the match to TRBD2 covers 12 bases. Germline V lookup: CDR1 SGHTA, CDR2 FQGTGA. The ends lost 4 bases at V and 2 bases at J; junction bases unmatched: 3. This CDR3 spans 15 amino acids. CDR3 nucleotide sequence: TGTGCCAGCAGCTCGCTAGCGGGAGGGGCCTACGAGCAGTACTTC. Translated: CASSSLAGGAYEQYF.

In this sample, this clonotype turned up many times. The chain has TRBV5-4 and TRBJ2-2; D gene unclear. The V gene's germline CDR1 is SGHNT and CDR2 YYREEE (reference sequence). Between the trimmed V and J ends, which lost 1 base and 0 bases, there was a span of 10 bases. CDR3 length equals 16 residues. CDR3 protein: CASSLKQLPNTGELFF. DNA of the CDR3: TGTGCCAGCAGCTTGAAGCAACTTCCGAACACCGGGGAGCTGTTTTTT. Based on the CDR3 plus reference TRBV5-4 and TRBJ2-2, the full variable domain is ETGVTQSPTHLIKTRGQQVTLRCSSQSGHNTVSWYQQALGQGPQFIFQYYREEENGRGNFPPRFSGLQFPNYSSELNVNALELDDSALYLCASSLKQLPNTGELFFGEGSRLTVL.